What follows are 10 T cell receptor beta chains derived from one specimen sequenced in a study of blood T cell repertoires in COVID-19. The data were produced by immunoSEQ multiplex PCR, yet TCRdb's version contains in-frame clones alone and is incomplete. Of 25,000 to 35,000 clones listed, 70% to 90% were seen once; the top ten hold about a quarter. Material for sequencing was peripheral blood. These receptors came from a human donor with active COVID-19. The donor label of this sample is uncertain.

This rearrangement joins TRBV5-1 to TRBJ1-2; D gene uncertain. In germline, CDR1 is SGHRS, CDR2 YFSETQ. CDR3 size: 14 residues. Trimming pared 0 bases from V and 2 bases from J, leaving 8 bases between. The CDR3 sequence: CASSLASVNYGYTF. CDR3 coding DNA: TGCGCCAGCAGCTTGGCCTCTGTCAACTATGGCTACACCTTC.

The chain employs TRBV9 and TRBJ1-1; D gene unclear. V was shortened by 0 bases and J by 4 bases, with 10 bases between the two germline ends. In germline, CDR1 is SGDLS, CDR2 YYNGEE. The CDR3 spans 14 residues. The CDR3 loop is CASSVVSEPTEAFF. CDR3 in DNA: TGTGCCAGCAGCGTAGTCTCAGAACCCACTGAAGCTTTCTTT.

The CDR3 region is CASSPGLADQETQYF. CDR3 DNA sequence: TGTGCCAGCAGCCCGGGACTAGCGGACCAAGAGACCCAGTACTTC. The gene calls are TRBV3-1 (or the pseudogene TRBV3-2) and TRBJ2-5; 11 bases agree with TRBD2. The CDR3 contains 15 residues. Germline CDR1 is LGHDT and CDR2 is YNNKEL (reference sequence). The trim removed 4 bases at V and 0 bases at J, leaving 1 base unmatched.

The genes are TRBV12-3 or TRBV12-4 and TRBJ2-5; no clear D gene. V gave up 1 base and J gave up 4 bases, with 7 bases separating them. The CDR3 runs 13 residues. CDR3 residues: CASSLGPLETQYF. CDR3 nucleotides: TGTGCCAGCAGTTTAGGTCCCCTAGAGACCCAGTACTTC.

The rearrangement joins TRBV29-1 to TRBJ1-2; D gene uncertain. This CDR3 region has 14 residues. Germline lookup yields CDR1 SQVTM and CDR2 ANQGSEA. The V and J ends lost 3 bases and 4 bases respectively, with 15 bases between them. CDR3 residues: CSVDEGGYGYGYTF. CDR3 bases: TGCAGCGTTGATGAGGGCGGGTACGGCTATGGCTACACCTTC.

The genes are TRBV6-5 and TRBJ1-2; TRBD1 aligns across 8 bases. CDR3 length equals 14 residues. Germline V CDR1 and CDR2: MNHEY, SVGAGI. The junction had 7 bases not matched to a gene; V was cut back by 5 bases and J by 5 bases. The CDR3 coding sequence is TGTGCCAGCAGTCCGGGACAGGAGATTTATGGCTACACCTTC. This encodes CASSPGQEIYGYTF.

The chain is built from TRBV18 and TRBJ1-2; 10 positions match TRBD1. The CDR3 has 15 amino acids. Per the germline V gene, CDR1 is KGHSH and CDR2 is LQKENI. The J segment lost 7 bases and the V segment lost 3 bases, leaving 8 bases of the junction unmatched. The CDR3 DNA follows: TGTGCCAGCTCACCGGAGACAGGGGGCGCGGGTGGCTACACCTTC. Amino acid sequence: CASSPETGGAGGYTF.

The rearrangement joins TRBV9 to TRBJ2-2; D is perhaps TRBD2 (5 bases). Germline CDR1 and CDR2: SGDLS and YYNGEE. The CDR3 runs to 13 residues. Trimming took 4 bases from V and 5 from J, leaving 9 bases between them. CDR3 region: CASSLRGTGELFF. CDR3 DNA: TGTGCCAGCAGCCTACGAGGGACCGGGGAGCTGTTTTTT.

The chain carries TRBV5-1 and TRBJ2-5; D not resolved. Trimming removed 2 bases from V and 5 bases from J, with 4 bases in between. This CDR3 is 11 amino acids long. CDR1 and CDR2 from the germline V gene are SGHRS and YFSETQ. CDR3 nucleotides: TGCGCCAGCAGCTTCTCCGAGACCCAGTACTTC. It codes for CASSFSETQYF.

This clone showed up just once. V and J are TRBV6-2 or TRBV6-3 and TRBJ2-7; D unclear. V lost 0 bases and J 2 bases, leaving 11 bases between the germline ends. CDR1 and CDR2 from the germline V gene are MNHEY and SVGEGT. CDR3 length: 15 residues. CDR3 DNA sequence: TGTGCCAGCAGTTACTCGCCCGCGGAACCCTACGAGCAGTACTTC. Its protein is CASSYSPAEPYEQYF.